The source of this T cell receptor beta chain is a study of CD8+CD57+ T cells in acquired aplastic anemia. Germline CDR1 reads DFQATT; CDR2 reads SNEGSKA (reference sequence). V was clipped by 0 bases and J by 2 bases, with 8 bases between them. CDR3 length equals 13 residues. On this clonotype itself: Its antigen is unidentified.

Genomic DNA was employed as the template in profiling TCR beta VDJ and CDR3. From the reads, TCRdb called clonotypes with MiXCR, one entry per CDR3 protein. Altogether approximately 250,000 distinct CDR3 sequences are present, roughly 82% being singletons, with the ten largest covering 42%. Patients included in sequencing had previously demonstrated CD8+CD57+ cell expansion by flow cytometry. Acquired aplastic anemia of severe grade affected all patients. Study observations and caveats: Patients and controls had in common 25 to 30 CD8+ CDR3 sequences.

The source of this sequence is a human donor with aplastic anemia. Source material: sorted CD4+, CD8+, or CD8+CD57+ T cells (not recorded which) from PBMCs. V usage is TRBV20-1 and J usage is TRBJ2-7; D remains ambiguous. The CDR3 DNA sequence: TGCAGTGCTAGAGAGGCGTCCCCCTACGAGCAGTACTTC. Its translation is CSAREASPYEQYF.